The present T cell receptor beta chain was sequenced within a study of blood T cells in healthy people across ages. The second PCR ran roughly 6 to 11 cycles with a sample-barcoded 5' primer and J-beta primers. TCRdb reprocessed the 5' RACE reads with MiXCR, giving one entry per CDR3 protein. This sample has more than 900,000 distinct CDR3 sequences, with under 35% found just once. This clonotype was seen a handful of times. The data were also submitted as part of a second study, on T cells of mothers and their children.

The clonotype was recovered from a woman in her 40s in good health. Sequencing used blood.

The CDR3 sequence: CASSSRTSGGSSYNEQFF. As DNA, the CDR3 is TGCGCCAGCAGCTCGAGGACTAGCGGGGGCAGCTCCTACAATGAGCAGTTCTTC. The chain carries TRBV5-1 and TRBJ2-1; 13 positions agree with TRBD2. V lost 3 bases to trimming and J lost 0 bases; unmatched junction nucleotides: 6. The germline V gene has CDR1 SGHRS and CDR2 YFSETQ. The CDR3 runs 18 residues.